This record covers a single T cell receptor beta chain. The antigen this receptor binds is unknown. The sample holds no much larger clone one base away, and base qualities are not on file. The immunoSEQ Assay, a bias-controlled multiplex PCR, was used to amplify TCRbeta CDR3 regions from genomic DNA. The published analysis was carried out like this. The number of nucleated cells in each sample was estimated by amplification of reference gene primers within the assay. To quantify the absolute abundance of each unique TCRbeta CDR3 rearrangement, sequence reads were collapsed and filtered. Productive Simpson clonality was computed per sample as the square root of Simpson's diversity index over productive rearrangements. TCRdb stores this immuneACCESS table with in-frame sequences only. Part of the clones is absent; in the studies checked, under half of the shortfall reflects unresolved V genes, and no reason is known for the rest. The V and J calls and the clone size are those of that table, but D and trimming were determined from the DNA. Counted in this sample were approximately 150,000 clones; around four fifths of them appeared once. Around 6.2% of the sample goes to the ten largest clones.

These data originate in a study of blood T cell repertoires in COVID-19 (dated by TCRdb to 2020 to 2021). Study-level background: Samples from collaborators originated in the United States, Italy and Spain and spanned both the acute and convalescent phases of COVID-19. The prospective study material was composed of cDNA or gDNA derived from T cells, B-cell-depleted T cells, or PBMCs. The dataset comprised deeply sampled blood TCRbeta repertoires from subjects exposed to, actively infected with, or recovered from COVID-19. The repertoires were released in a freely available public database intended as a resource for research on the immune response to SARS-CoV-2. Samples came from the ongoing ImmuneRACE study (first 160 participants) plus 1,254 subjects from 6 global collaborators. Nearly every sample came with metadata listing a de-identified subject ID, COVID-19 status, age in years and sex. HLA class I and class II types, where available, came from metadata supplied by the sample provider rather than from assay-based typing.

Participants in the prospective study were enrolled through a virtual design, were aged about 18 to 89 years, and lived in some 24 United States geographic areas. To assign participants to cohorts, the prospective study relied on clinical history that participants themselves reported in a screening survey and a study questionnaire. ImmuneRACE Cohort 3 recovered participants were defined by two consecutive negative NP/OP PCR tests, healthcare professional clearance, or symptom resolution. Each participant in the prospective study had whole blood, serum and a nasopharyngeal or oropharyngeal swab collected by mobile phlebotomists. Additional blood draws and questionnaires over an approximately two-month period could optionally be provided by prospective study participants. Before DNA extraction, prospective study blood samples were shipped either frozen or at room temperature. Study-wide findings and limitations: How much clinical and demographic metadata was included differed by source and by participant, and the metadata was provided uncurated.

The CDR3 contains 16 residues, cysteine and phenylalanine counted. The DNA shown is the 48-base CDR3, in frame from base 1. CDR1 ENHRY and CDR2 SYGVKD are derived from the germline V gene. V has 0 bases trimmed and J has 4 bases trimmed; junction bases matching no gene number 8. The origin of this receptor is a woman aged 40-49 years who had recovered from COVID-19. Recombination linked TRBV10-3 to TRBJ2-5; TRBD1 fits 7 bases in the junction. Source material: PBMCs or T cells enriched from blood (not recorded which). The sequenced DNA is TGTGCCATCAGTGAGTCGGTACAGGGGCAGGGAGAGACCCAGTACTTC. This gives the protein CAISESVQGQGETQYF.